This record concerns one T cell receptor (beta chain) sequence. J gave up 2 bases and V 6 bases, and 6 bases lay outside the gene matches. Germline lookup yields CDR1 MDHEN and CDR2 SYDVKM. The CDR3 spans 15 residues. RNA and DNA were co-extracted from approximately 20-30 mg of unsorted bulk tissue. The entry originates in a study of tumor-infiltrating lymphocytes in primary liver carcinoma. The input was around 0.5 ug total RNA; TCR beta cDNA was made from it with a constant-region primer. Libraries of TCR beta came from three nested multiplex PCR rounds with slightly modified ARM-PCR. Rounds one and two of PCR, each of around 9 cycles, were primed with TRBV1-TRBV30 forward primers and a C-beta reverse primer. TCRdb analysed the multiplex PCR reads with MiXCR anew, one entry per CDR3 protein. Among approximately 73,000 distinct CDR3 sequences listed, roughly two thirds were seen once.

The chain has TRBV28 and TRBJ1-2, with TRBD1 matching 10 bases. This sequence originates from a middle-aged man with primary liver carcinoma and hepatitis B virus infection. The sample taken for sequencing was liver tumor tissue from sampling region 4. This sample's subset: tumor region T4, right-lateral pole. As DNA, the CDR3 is TGTGCCAGCAGCTCCGGGACAGGGGCAAACTATGGCTACACCTTC. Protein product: CASSSGTGANYGYTF.